One sample yielded the 20 T cell receptor beta chains listed below, sequenced in a study of blood T cells in healthy people across ages. Sample-barcoded 5' priming and a J-beta primer mix drove a second PCR of about 7 to 12 cycles. TCRdb re-called the 5' RACE reads with MiXCR, one entry per CDR3 protein. Of nearly 1 million distinct CDR3 sequences listed, roughly 50% are singletons. Sample: blood. Receptor source: a woman in her fifties or sixties in good health.

This sequence joins TRBV18 and TRBJ1-5, with D unresolved. The CDR3 is 15 residues long. From germline, CDR1 is KGHSH and CDR2 LQKENI. V was shortened by 9 bases and J by 2 bases, with 17 bases between the two germline ends. For the CDR3, the DNA is TGTGCCAGTTCAGGTGGCCTGGACGGCAATCAGCCCCAGCATTTT. Its protein is CASSGGLDGNQPQHF.

The gene calls are TRBV11-1 and TRBJ1-1; no definite D call. The CDR3 sequence is 13 residues long. The germline gives CDR1 SGHAT, CDR2 FQDESV (reference sequence). Trimming left V 5 bases short and J 1 base short, with 8 bases between. Written as DNA, the CDR3 is TGTGCCAGCAGCAATGTCCCGAACACTGAAGCTTTCTTT. Translation: CASSNVPNTEAFF.

For this clonotype: One end of the junction fails to match germline, which may point to a read error. The rearrangement joins TRBV9 to TRBJ2-3, with 9 bases matching TRBD2. The V gene's germline CDR1 is SGDLS and CDR2 YYNGEE. The CDR3 consists of 13 residues. CDR3 region: CASSTLAGDTRYF. The CDR3 DNA sequence: TGTGCCAGCAGCACCTTAGCGGGAGATACGCGGTATTTT.

The rearrangement links TRBV2 to TRBJ1-5, with D unresolved. The CDR3 totals 14 residues. The germline gives CDR1 SNHLY, CDR2 FYNNEI. The ends were cut back, 2 bases at V and 4 bases at J, with 9 bases in the middle. The CDR3 sequence: CASSEFSVNQPQHF. CDR3 nucleotides: TGTGCCAGCAGTGAATTCAGCGTAAATCAGCCCCAGCATTTT.

This clonotype is a singleton in its sample. Germline is not matched at one junction end, which may reflect a read error. The V call is TRBV28, the J call TRBJ2-7; 10 nucleotides line up with TRBD1. The CDR3 runs to 15 residues. Per the germline V gene, CDR1 is MDHEN and CDR2 is SYDVKM. CDR3 sequence: CASGLQGQGSYEQYF. DNA of the CDR3: TGTGCCAGCGGTTTGCAGGGACAGGGGTCCTACGAGCAGTACTTC.

The CDR3 DNA reads as TGTGCCAGCAGCTTAGCACGGACAGATGTGAACACTGAAGCTTTCTTT. Its protein is CASSLARTDVNTEAFF. The J gene is TRBJ1-1, the V gene TRBV7-9; D may be TRBD1 (6 bases). Germline loops: CDR1 SEHNR, CDR2 FQNEAQ (reference sequence). Trimming shortened V by 0 bases and J by 0 bases, and 11 bases separated the two germline ends. This CDR3 has 16 amino acids.

The chain is built from TRBV2 and TRBJ2-1; weak D call: TRBD2 (7 bases). CDR1 is SNHLY, CDR2 FYNNEI, per germline. The CDR3 is 15 residues long. V dropped 6 bases and J dropped 2 bases, with 14 bases sitting between them. The CDR3: CASRGGTPAYNEQFF. CDR3 DNA: TGTGCCAGCAGGGGAGGGACACCCGCCTACAATGAGCAGTTCTTC. The full variable domain, with the rest looked up from reference TRBV2 and TRBJ2-1, is EPEVTQTPSHQVTQMGQEVILRCVPISNHLYFYWYRQILGQKVEFLVSFYNNEISEKSEIFDDQFSVERPDGSNFTLKIRSTKLEDSAMYFCASRGGTPAYNEQFFGPGTRLTVL.

There are a few counts of this clonotype. The J gene is TRBJ2-5, the V gene TRBV5-1, with D perhaps matching TRBD1 (5 bases). Germline CDR1 SGHRS, CDR2 YFSETQ. There are 15 residues in the CDR3. V was shortened by 2 bases and J by 5 bases, with 16 bases between the two germline ends. In DNA form, the CDR3 reads TGCGCCAGCAGCTTCAGGGATGTCCTTGTCGAGACCCAGTACTTC. It specifies CASSFRDVLVETQYF.

The table lists this clonotype with a few counts. The chain couples TRBV12-3 or TRBV12-4 to TRBJ2-1, with unresolved D. V was trimmed by 3 bases and J by 10 bases, leaving 10 bases between them. The CDR3 covers 12 residues. The CDR3 region has the DNA TGTGCCAGCAGTTTTGGTGGCAGGGAGCAGTTCTTC. This codes for CASSFGGREQFF.

The chain couples TRBV29-1 to TRBJ2-5; no definite D call. CDR3 length equals 16 residues. The germline V gene encodes CDR1 SQVTM and CDR2 ANQGSEA. Trimming stripped 4 bases from V and 5 bases from J, with 23 bases between. The CDR3 DNA is TGCAGCGTTGTAAAGGGTTCCGTAAGTTCTCAGGAGACCCAGTACTTC. Translating it yields CSVVKGSVSSQETQYF. The complete variable domain, with remaining parts taken from reference TRBV29-1 and TRBJ2-5, reads SAVISQKPSRDICQRGTSLTIQCQVDSQVTMMFWYRQQPGQSLTLIATANQGSEATYESGFVIDKFPISRPNLTFSTLTVSNMSPEDSSIYLCSVVKGSVSSQETQYFGPGTRLLVL.

This clonotype was detected a few times. J is TRBJ1-5 and V is TRBV6-5, with 7 bases lining up with TRBD1. The V and J ends lost 5 bases and 7 bases, in that order; junction bases with no gene match: 8. CDR3 length: 14 residues. The germline gives CDR1 MNHEY, CDR2 SVGAGI. The CDR3 sequence: CASSQQGQRQPQHF. CDR3 sequence (DNA): TGTGCCAGCAGTCAACAGGGGCAGAGGCAGCCCCAGCATTTT.

This clonotype has ten or more counts. The V gene is TRBV25-1, the J gene TRBJ2-7; unclear D gene. The V end lost 6 bases, the J end lost 4 bases, and 7 bases lay between the germline ends. In germline, CDR1 is MGHDK, CDR2 SYGVNS. The CDR3 has 11 amino acids. CDR3 DNA sequence: TGTGCCAGCAGGGGTGGGTACGAGCAGTACTTC. Protein product: CASRGGYEQYF.

The gene calls are TRBV28 and TRBJ2-7; the D gene is possibly TRBD2 (6 bases). The V gene's germline CDR1 is MDHEN and CDR2 SYDVKM. V lost 8 bases, J lost 0 bases, and 32 bases lay in between. The CDR3 runs to 20 residues. CDR3 in amino acids: CASSLPRRGTRLGLSYEQYF. In DNA form, the CDR3 reads TGTGCCAGCTCCCTTCCCCGGAGGGGAACTCGCCTTGGCCTCTCCTACGAGCAGTACTTC.

This clonotype appeared a single time. The chain combines TRBV27 with TRBJ2-1; TRBD2 matches at 10 bases. With 5 bases clipped from V and 7 bases from J, the junction kept 14 bases outside the gene matches. Germline values: CDR1 MNHEY, CDR2 SMNVEV (reference sequence). This CDR3 spans 17 amino acids. CDR3 nucleotide sequence: TGTGCCAGCAGTCCCCCGACTGGTCTAGCGGGAGCTAATGAGCAGTTCTTC. Translating it yields CASSPPTGLAGANEQFF.

A few counts support this clonotype. The chain employs TRBV7-2 and TRBJ2-3; D gene ambiguous. CDR1 SGHTA and CDR2 FQGNSA come from the germline V gene. The CDR3 spans 15 residues. V lost 1 base, J lost 3 bases, and 11 bases lay in between. CDR3 loop: CASSLVGSLTDTQYF. The CDR3 region has the DNA TGTGCCAGCAGCTTAGTGGGTAGCCTAACAGATACGCAGTATTTT.

This sequence joins TRBV24-1 and TRBJ2-1, with D possibly called TRBD1 or TRBD2 (7 bases each). The CDR3 is 18 residues long. Germline values: CDR1 KGHDR, CDR2 SFDVKD. Trimming pared 7 bases from V and 5 bases from J, leaving 26 bases between. Here the CDR3 reads CATSPPGGEGRGDNEQFF. CDR3 DNA: TGTGCCACCAGCCCTCCAGGGGGGGAAGGGCGGGGAGACAATGAGCAGTTCTTC.

V is TRBV29-1 and J is TRBJ2-2; the match to TRBD1 covers 11 bases. The CDR3 has 15 amino acids. Unmatched junction bases numbered 4, after V lost 6 bases and J lost 1 base. Germline V gives CDR1 SQVTM, CDR2 ANQGSEA. Here the CDR3 reads CSVDRGRENTGELFF. CDR3 bases: TGCAGCGTGGACAGGGGGCGCGAGAACACCGGGGAGCTGTTTTTT.

J is TRBJ1-2 and V is TRBV20-1; D unresolved. V lost 0 bases and J 7 bases, leaving 18 bases between the germline ends. Germline V gene lookup returns CDR1 DFQATT and CDR2 SNEGSKA (reference sequence). The length of the CDR3 is 15 residues. CDR3: CSAREDSSFMRGYTF. The CDR3 nucleotides are TGCAGTGCTAGAGAGGACTCATCCTTTATGCGTGGCTACACCTTC.

This clonotype has a single count. The chain has TRBV27 and TRBJ1-6, with D unresolved. The V end lost 9 bases, the J end lost 10 bases, and 28 bases lay between the germline ends. The CDR3 consists of 17 residues. Germline lookup yields CDR1 MNHEY and CDR2 SMNVEV (reference sequence). In DNA form, the CDR3 reads TGTGCCAGTTCACTTACGGGGAGGAGCCTTGAGAAGTCACCCCTCCACTTT. Its protein product is CASSLTGRSLEKSPLHF.

This clonotype was counted only a few times. This sequence joins TRBV12-3 or TRBV12-4 and TRBJ2-7; 10 bases are shared with TRBD2. The length of the CDR3 is 14 residues. Losses at the gene ends were 10 bases for V and 0 bases for J; bases not matched to a gene: 6. CDR3 sequence: CATSGRSDSYEQYF. The CDR3, as DNA: TGTGCCACTAGCGGGAGATCCGACTCCTACGAGCAGTACTTC.